This T cell receptor beta chain appears in the sequencing data of a study of shared clonotypes between healthy human individuals. Overall study findings and caveats: The low donor count limited represented genetic and exposure-history diversity.

Those who donated were healthy HIV-negative adults, with no recent acute infections or vaccinations reported. Each sample came from a Caucasian adult donor living in Nashville, Tennessee. Remarks on this clone: As yet, its antigen is unknown.

Assay runs were performed at deep level. Sequencing used immunoSEQ multiplex PCR; TCRdb keeps in-frame clones, though not all of them. Of 500,000 to 650,000 clones in the sample, around three quarters were seen once. The CDR3 length is 15 residues. Trimming took 0 bases from V and 4 from J; bases not matched to a gene: 7. Germline V lookup: CDR1 SGHRS, CDR2 YFSETQ. The chain couples TRBV5-1 to TRBJ2-7, with TRBD1 matching 7 bases. The clonotype comes from a woman aged 40 to 50 in good health. Some clones in this sample may be carry-over from other donors' samples. Input material: PBMCs. CDR3 sequence (DNA): TGCGCCAGCAGCTTGGACGGGACAGCGACATACGAGCAGTACTTC. This encodes CASSLDGTATYEQYF.